Listed below are T cell receptor beta chains from one sample, sequenced in a study of long-term antiretroviral therapy in people with HIV. Clones were read by immunoSEQ multiplex PCR, and TCRdb kept only the in-frame ones, dropping some. The sample holds some 20,000 clones, less than 85% seen once. Here the sequenced sample was unsorted PBMCs, taken 0.9 years after starting antiretroviral therapy. The receptors here all came from a man between 18 and 35 years old with HIV. Each CDR3 is given with its conserved first and last residue. A D gene is named only where the DNA matches it firmly. The size entry is marked missing in some rows and otherwise reads once, few, many or a size class.

>TRBJ1-2|TRBD1|TRBV28|-
TGTGCCAGCAGCATCGGTTCGACAGGGCTTAACTATGGCTACACCTTC
CASSIGSTGLNYGYTF
>TRBJ2-2|-|TRBV6-5|-
TGTGCCAGCAGTTACTCGATGGGGGTAGGAACCGGGGAGCTGTTTTTT
CASSYSMGVGTGELFF
>TRBJ2-1|-|TRBV4-1|-
TGCGCCAGCAGCCCACCTAGCACGGGATTCTATGAGCAGTTCTTC
CASSPPSTGFYEQFF
>TRBJ1-2|-|TRBV28|-
TGTGCCAGCGGAAAGGGGAATGGCTACACCTTC
CASGKGNGYTF
>TRBJ2-5|-|TRBV5-3|-
TGTGCCAGAAAGACGGGGGGCGGAAAAGAGACCCAGTACTTC
CARKTGGGKETQYF
>TRBJ2-5|-|TRBV15|-
TGTGCCACCAGCAGAGATTGGGCAGGGGCTACTGGAGAGACCCAGTACTTC
CATSRDWAGATGETQYF
>TRBJ1-3|-|TRBV25-1|-
TGTGCCAGCAGCCTGCCCAGCTCTGGAAACACCATATATTTT
CASSLPSSGNTIYF
>TRBJ2-1|-|TRBV2|few
TGTGCCTTCGCCAAGCGGAGGGCCTACAATGAGCAGTTCTTC
CAFAKRRAYNEQFF
>TRBJ2-2|-|TRBV28|-
TGTGCCAGCAGTTGGGCCCAGGGGGGAACCGGGGAGCTGTTTTTT
CASSWAQGGTGELFF
>TRBJ2-2|TRBD1|TRBV5-1|-
TGCGCCAGCAGCTTGGAGGGGACAGGGGGCGCAGGTACCGGGGAGCTGTTTTTT
CASSLEGTGGAGTGELFF
>TRBJ1-2|-|TRBV18|-
TGTGCCAGCTCACTAGGGGATGGCTATGGCTACACCTTC
CASSLGDGYGYTF
>TRBJ2-1|-|TRBV4-1|few
TGCGCCAGCAGCCAAGACCGGGGGTACAATGAGCAGTTCTTC
CASSQDRGYNEQFF
>TRBJ2-5|-|TRBV2|-
TGTGCCAGCATAGGAGAGACCCAGTACTTC
CASIGETQYF
>TRBJ1-5|-|TRBV30|-
TGTGCCTGGAGTCCCCGGACAGATCAGCCCCAGCATTTT
CAWSPRTDQPQHF
>TRBJ1-1|-|TRBV2|-
TGTGCCAGCAGTCCCAGGACGGCGAACACTGAAGCTTTCTTT
CASSPRTANTEAFF
>TRBJ2-7|-|TRBV6-5|-
TGTGCCAGCAGTAATGGACAGTTACCCTACGAGCAGTACTTC
CASSNGQLPYEQYF
>TRBJ2-1|-|TRBV19|once
TGTGCCACCAGCTCCGGAATCCCCTACAATGAGCAGTTCTTC
CATSSGIPYNEQFF
>TRBJ1-5|-|TRBV10-2|once
TGCGCCAGCAGTGGACAAGGAAATCAGCCCCAGCATTTT
CASSGQGNQPQHF
>TRBJ1-2|TRBD1|TRBV29-1|once
TGCAGCGCGTTGCCGGGACAGGGAAAGGGCTACACCTTC
CSALPGQGKGYTF
>TRBJ2-1|-|TRBV5-5|-
TGTGCCAGCAGCTTGAAGTGGGGGGGCCTGAATGAGCAGTTCTTC
CASSLKWGGLNEQFF
>TRBJ2-3|-|TRBV1|-
TGCACCAGCAGCCAATCGGGACAGGGCAGGGATACGCAGTATTTT
CTSSQSGQGRDTQYF
>TRBJ1-5|-|TRBV4-1|-
TGCGCCAGCAGCCAAGGACACAATAGCAATCAGCCCCAGCATTTT
CASSQGHNSNQPQHF
>TRBJ1-1|-|TRBV5-1|-
TGCGCCAGCAGAAAACCGGGCCCAGTGACTGAAGCTTTCTTT
CASRKPGPVTEAFF
>TRBJ1-4|-|TRBV27|-
TGTGCCAGCAGTTTAGGGAGGCCCTCGCGGGGCGGTGAAAAACTGTTTTTT
CASSLGRPSRGGEKLFF
>TRBJ2-1|-|TRBV27|-
TGTGCCAGCAGTTTAGTAGGGGCGGGCAATGAGCAGTTCTTC
CASSLVGAGNEQFF
>TRBJ1-3|-|TRBV14|-
TGTGCCAGCAGCCAATACGAGGGCTCTGGAAACACCATATATTTT
CASSQYEGSGNTIYF
>TRBJ1-5|-|TRBV18|few
TGTGCCAGCTCACCAATGGAAAGCAATCAGCCCCAGCATTTT
CASSPMESNQPQHF
>TRBJ2-5|-|TRBV7-9|-
TGTGCCAGCAGCTTAGAAGGGACCCAGTACTTC
CASSLEGTQYF
>TRBJ2-3|-|TRBV28|-
TGTGCCAGCAGTTGGGGAGTGGGAACAGATACGCAGTATTTT
CASSWGVGTDTQYF
>TRBJ2-3|TRBD2|TRBV6-1|-
TGTGCCAGCAGTGATGAAGCGGGGGGGCCAGATACGCAGTATTTT
CASSDEAGGPDTQYF
>TRBJ1-1|-|TRBV27|-
TGTGCCAGCGGGGACGGACAGACTTTAGATGAAGCTTTCTTT
CASGDGQTLDEAFF
>TRBJ1-5|TRBD1|TRBV4-1|few
TGCGCCAGCAGCCAAGATCTTGGACAGGGGGCATATAGCAATCAGCCCCAGCATTTT
CASSQDLGQGAYSNQPQHF
>TRBJ2-1|-|TRBV5-5|-
TGTGCCAGCAGCTTTTTTGGATACAATGAGCAGTTCTTC
CASSFFGYNEQFF
>TRBJ2-1|TRBD2|TRBV5-1|-
TGCGCCAGCAGCTTGAATCCCGGACTAGGCAACAATGAGCAGTTCTTC
CASSLNPGLGNNEQFF
>TRBJ2-5|TRBD2|TRBV4-1|-
TGCGCCAGCAGCCAAGTCTATCGGACTAGTCGGGAGACCCAGTACTTC
CASSQVYRTSRETQYF
>TRBJ1-5|TRBD1|TRBV2|-
TGTGCCAGCAGTGAAGTTGACAGGGGGCTCTTACAGCCCCAGCATTTT
CASSEVDRGLLQPQHF
>TRBJ2-3|-|TRBV10-3|-
TGTGCCATCAGTGAGAGGGAGGTAGCGGAACGCACAGATACGCAGTATTTT
CAISEREVAERTDTQYF
>TRBJ1-3|-|TRBV5-6|-
TGTGCCAGCAGCTCTCGAAAGGGGAGCTCTGGAAACACCATATATTTT
CASSSRKGSSGNTIYF